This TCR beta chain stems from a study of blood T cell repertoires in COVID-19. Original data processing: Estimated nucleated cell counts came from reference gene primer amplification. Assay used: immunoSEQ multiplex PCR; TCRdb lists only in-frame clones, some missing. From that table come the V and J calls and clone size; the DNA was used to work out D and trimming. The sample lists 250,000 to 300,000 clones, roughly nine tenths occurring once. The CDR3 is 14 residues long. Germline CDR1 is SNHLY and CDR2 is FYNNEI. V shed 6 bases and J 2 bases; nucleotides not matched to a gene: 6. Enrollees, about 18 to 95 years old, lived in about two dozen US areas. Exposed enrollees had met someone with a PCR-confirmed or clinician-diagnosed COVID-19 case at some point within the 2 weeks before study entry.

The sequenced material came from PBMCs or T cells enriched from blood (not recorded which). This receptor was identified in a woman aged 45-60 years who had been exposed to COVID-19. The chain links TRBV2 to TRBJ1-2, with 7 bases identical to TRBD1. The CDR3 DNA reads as TGTGCCAGCAGATACAGGGGCGGGAACTATGGCTACACCTTC. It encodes CASRYRGGNYGYTF.